The clone carrying this T cell receptor (beta chain) showed up just a few times. This entry belongs to a study of blood T cell repertoires in COVID-19. Overall study: There were acute and convalescent COVID-19 samples, and they came from the United States, Italy and Spain. Nucleic acid was either cDNA or gDNA, and it came from T cells, B-cell-depleted T cells, or PBMCs.

Authors' processing steps: Amplifying reference gene primers gave estimates of nucleated cell counts. TCRdb's table, derived via immunoSEQ multiplex PCR, lists solely in-frame clones and lacks some. From that table come the V and J calls and clone size; the DNA was used to work out D and trimming. The sample has just over 200,000 clones; less than 85% are singletons. V lost 1 base and J 3 bases, leaving 15 bases between the germline ends. CDR1 is GTSNPN, CDR2 SVGIG, per germline (reference sequence). The CDR3 extends over 16 amino acids. Input material: peripheral blood. This clonotype was obtained from an older woman with acute or convalescent COVID-19. The J gene is TRBJ1-4, the V gene TRBV30; D is unclear. The CDR3 DNA is TGTGCCTGGAGTGGGTCCCTCTCCCCGGCTAATGAAAAACTGTTTTTT. It is translated as CAWSGSLSPANEKLFF.